These 32 T cell receptor beta chains originate from one sample sequenced in a study of blood T cell repertoires in COVID-19. Some clones are missing from TCRdb's copy, which holds only in-frame ones; the method was immunoSEQ multiplex PCR. The sample includes approximately 70,000 clones, around nine tenths of them seen just once. The sequenced sample was peripheral blood. These receptors all stem from a woman between 18 and 29 years old with acute or convalescent COVID-19.

This clone occurred once. The chain combines TRBV18 with TRBJ1-2; D not certain. The CDR3 length is 17 residues. Deletions cut 3 bases from V and 0 bases from J, with 17 bases between. Germline loops: CDR1 KGHSH, CDR2 LQKENI. For the CDR3, the DNA is TGTGCCAGCTCACCCCTCGTCTGGGCCTCGACTAACTATGGCTACACCTTC. It encodes CASSPLVWASTNYGYTF.

The chain employs TRBV3-1 (or the pseudogene TRBV3-2) and TRBJ2-3, with TRBD2 matching over 12 bases. Trimming at V came to 4 bases and at J to 0 bases, leaving 17 bases not matched to a gene. Germline V gives CDR1 LGHDT, CDR2 YNNKEL (reference sequence). The CDR3 runs to 21 residues. The DNA for the CDR3 is TGTGCCAGCAGCCCTAAGGGACTAGCGGGCCGCGTACGGCCTAGCACAGATACGCAGTATTTT. Translated: CASSPKGLAGRVRPSTDTQYF.

The V and J genes are TRBV4-1 and TRBJ2-3; D remains ambiguous. This CDR3 region has 14 residues. The V end was cut by 7 bases, the J end by 4 bases, with 15 bases between. Looked up from germline, CDR1 is MGHRA and CDR2 is YSYEKL. The CDR3 DNA is TGCGCCAGCAAACTAACCCGATTGGCAGATACGCAGTATTTT. It specifies CASKLTRLADTQYF.

The rearrangement uses TRBV6-2 or TRBV6-3 and TRBJ1-2, with D possibly matching TRBD1 (6 bases). This CDR3 region has 15 residues. The V end was cut by 0 bases, the J end by 6 bases, with 14 bases between. Per the germline V gene, CDR1 is MNHEY and CDR2 is SVGEGT. CDR3 loop: CASSYSSTGHDGYTF. In DNA, the CDR3 is TGTGCCAGCAGTTACTCGTCCACAGGGCATGATGGCTACACCTTC.

The gene calls are TRBV10-3 and TRBJ2-3; D possibly corresponds to TRBD1 (5 bases). Trimming took 10 bases from V and 2 from J, leaving 19 bases between them. This CDR3 contains 15 residues. Germline CDR1 is ENHRY and CDR2 is SYGVKD. The CDR3 region has the DNA TGTGCCAGCTCGGTGTCAGGGTCTAACACAGATACGCAGTATTTT. Protein product: CASSVSGSNTDTQYF.

The chain couples TRBV18 to TRBJ1-1, with 7 positions matching TRBD1. The CDR3 loop spans 15 amino acids. The ends lost 3 bases at V and 1 base at J; junction bases unmatched: 5. Germline CDR1 KGHSH, CDR2 LQKENI. The chain's CDR3 is CASSPVTGRNTEAFF. DNA for the CDR3: TGTGCCAGCTCACCTGTGACAGGGAGGAACACTGAAGCTTTCTTT. Full variable domain (outside the CDR3, taken from reference TRBV18 and TRBJ1-1): NAGVMQNPRHLVRRRGQEARLRCSPMKGHSHVYWYRQLPEEGLKFMVYLQKENIIDESGMPKERFSAEFPKEGPSILRIQQVVRGDSAAYFCASSPVTGRNTEAFFGQGTRLTVV.

The chain uses TRBV18 and TRBJ1-4; TRBD1 matches 7 bases. This CDR3 has 15 amino acids. V gave up 2 bases and J gave up 7 bases; unmatched junction bases: 7. The V gene's germline CDR1 is KGHSH and CDR2 LQKENI. As DNA, the CDR3 is TGTGCCAGCTCACCAACTACAGGGGCCGGTGAAAAACTGTTTTTT. This gives the protein CASSPTTGAGEKLFF.

This clone appeared once. V gene TRBV5-1 combines with J gene TRBJ2-7; D may be TRBD1 (5 bases). Germline lookup yields CDR1 SGHRS and CDR2 YFSETQ. Trimming stripped 3 bases from V and 6 bases from J, with 10 bases between. The CDR3 contains 12 residues. The CDR3 reads CASSWQGTEQYF. The CDR3 DNA follows: TGCGCCAGCAGCTGGCAGGGTACCGAGCAGTACTTC.

V usage is TRBV7-8 and J usage is TRBJ2-2, with 8 bases that match TRBD1. V gave up 0 bases and J gave up 3 bases; unmatched junction bases: 6. The CDR3 has 17 amino acids. CDR1 and CDR2 (germline): SGHVS, FQNEAQ. The CDR3 DNA is TGTGCCAGCAGCTTAGCGATGTCAGGGGGCGACACCGGGGAGCTGTTTTTT. Its translation: CASSLAMSGGDTGELFF.

This clone was found once. The J gene is TRBJ2-5, the V gene TRBV2, with 7 nucleotides matching TRBD1. The CDR3 extends over 15 amino acids. The germline V gene has CDR1 SNHLY and CDR2 FYNNEI. The trim removed 4 bases at V and 2 bases at J, leaving 7 bases unmatched. DNA for the CDR3: TGTGCCAGCAGTGGGGACAGAGTAATACAAGAGACCCAGTACTTC. It specifies CASSGDRVIQETQYF.

The chain is built from TRBV19 and TRBJ1-4; 7 bases map to TRBD1. The germline V gene encodes CDR1 LNHDA and CDR2 SQIVND (reference sequence). V was clipped by 8 bases and J by 4 bases; unmatched bases: 4. This CDR3 has 13 amino acids. The CDR3 coding sequence is TGTGCCAGTTGGGGGACAGTTAATGAAAAACTGTTTTTT. It yields the protein CASWGTVNEKLFF.

V usage is TRBV6-6 and J usage is TRBJ2-3, with D unresolved. CDR1 is MNHNY and CDR2 is SVGAGI in the germline V gene (reference sequence). The length of the CDR3 is 14 residues. The V and J ends lost 8 bases and 0 bases respectively, with 12 bases between them. CDR3 region: CASRREASTDTQYF. The DNA for the CDR3 is TGTGCCAGCCGTCGAGAGGCTAGCACAGATACGCAGTATTTT.

The chain has TRBV2 and TRBJ1-4; D uncertain. The V and J ends lost 6 bases and 3 bases respectively, with 14 bases between them. CDR3 length: 15 residues. The germline V gene has CDR1 SNHLY and CDR2 FYNNEI. Here the CDR3 reads CASRLGGSPNEKLFF. The CDR3 DNA follows: TGTGCCAGCAGACTCGGCGGTAGTCCTAATGAAAAACTGTTTTTT.

The rearrangement uses TRBV11-2 and TRBJ2-7; D call uncertain. Germline V CDR1 and CDR2: SGHAT, FQNNGV. The CDR3 contains 15 residues. Trimming removed 5 bases at V and 5 bases at J, with 19 bases between. The CDR3 sequence is CASSPIAASIDEQYF. CDR3 nucleotides: TGTGCCAGCAGCCCAATAGCCGCCTCCATCGACGAGCAGTACTTC.

V usage is TRBV29-1 and J usage is TRBJ1-6; no clear D. With 4 bases removed from V and 6 bases from J, the gap between germline ends came to 7 bases. Germline CDR1 and CDR2: SQVTM and ANQGSEA. This CDR3 spans 12 amino acids. The CDR3 DNA is TGCAGCGTTGGTGAAGCTAATTCACCCCTCCACTTT. This codes for CSVGEANSPLHF.

V is TRBV21-1 and J is TRBJ2-7; the DNA was not compared with TRBD1, the D call given in the table. TRBV21-1 corresponds to a pseudogene. This CDR3 has 13 residues. CDR3 protein: CASSRDRKYEQYF. CDR3 DNA sequence: TGTGCCAGCAGCAGAGACAGGAAATACGAGCAGTACTTC.

In DNA form, the CDR3 reads TGTGCCAGCAGCCTCGGCGGGGCTCGCTATGGCTACACCTTC. It yields the protein CASSLGGARYGYTF. The chain links TRBV3-1 (or the pseudogene TRBV3-2) to TRBJ1-2; D might be TRBD1 (5 bases). Trimming took 4 bases from V and 4 from J, leaving 13 bases between them. This CDR3 is 14 amino acids long. Germline lookup yields CDR1 LGHDT and CDR2 YNNKEL (reference sequence).

This clone was picked up a small number of times. V and J are TRBV21-1 and TRBJ1-1; TRBD1 is taken as the D call from the table, unchecked against the DNA. TRBV21-1 is tagged as a pseudogene. The CDR3 spans 19 residues. CDR3 in amino acids: CASRARGTQTPPMNTEAFF. DNA of the CDR3: TGTGCCAGCAGAGCAAGGGGGACGCAGACCCCTCCGATGAACACTGAAGCTTTCTTT.

The V call is TRBV2, the J call TRBJ1-1; 7 nucleotides agree with TRBD1. CDR3 length: 14 residues. The trim removed 6 bases at V and 1 base at J, leaving 5 bases unmatched. Germline V gene lookup returns CDR1 SNHLY and CDR2 FYNNEI. The DNA of the CDR3 is TGTGCCAGCAGCATTAGACAGGGGAACACTGAAGCTTTCTTT. This encodes CASSIRQGNTEAFF.

This clone came up once. CDR3 sequence reads: CAWGQEGTGHYGYTF. DNA for the CDR3: TGTGCCTGGGGACAAGAAGGAACAGGACACTATGGCTACACCTTC. The rearrangement links TRBV30 to TRBJ1-2; TRBD1 might be the D (5 bases). This CDR3 is built from 15 residues. CDR1 is GTSNPN, CDR2 SVGIG, per germline (reference sequence). The V gene lost 5 bases and the J gene lost 3 bases, with 19 bases spanning the gap.

The V and J genes are TRBV7-8 and TRBJ2-7, with 9 bases fitting TRBD2. CDR3 length: 15 residues. The trim removed 2 bases at V and 4 bases at J, leaving 6 bases unmatched. Per germline, CDR1 SGHVS and CDR2 FQNEAQ. The CDR3 coding sequence is TGTGCCAGCAGCTTATATGGCGGGGGGGCGTACGAGCAGTACTTC. This encodes CASSLYGGGAYEQYF.

J is TRBJ2-5 and V is TRBV7-9; perhaps TRBD2 as D (7 bases). CDR1 and CDR2 (germline): SEHNR, FQNEAQ (reference sequence). Trimming removed 6 bases from V and 5 bases from J, with 10 bases in between. This CDR3 comprises 12 residues. This CDR3 reads CASSEGGETQYF. The CDR3 DNA follows: TGTGCCAGCAGTGAGGGGGGGGAGACCCAGTACTTC. The complete variable domain, with remaining parts taken from reference TRBV7-9 and TRBJ2-5, reads DTGVSQNPRHKITKRGQNVTFRCDPISEHNRLYWYRQTLGQGPEFLTYFQNEAQLEKSRLLSDRFSAERPKGSFSTLEIQRTEQGDSAMYLCASSEGGETQYFGPGTRLLVL.

The chain employs TRBV5-5 and TRBJ1-3, with D perhaps TRBD1 (5 bases). V shed 4 bases and J shed 2 bases, with 13 bases lying between them. This CDR3 region has 15 residues. Germline V gene data show CDR1 as SGHKS and CDR2 as YYEKEE (reference sequence). The CDR3 protein is CASSTGTGAGNTIYF. CDR3 coding DNA: TGTGCCAGCAGCACCGGGACGGGGGCTGGAAACACCATATATTTT. The complete variable domain, with remaining parts taken from reference TRBV5-5 and TRBJ1-3, reads DAGVTQSPTHLIKTRGQQVTLRCSPISGHKSVSWYQQVLGQGPQFIFQYYEKEERGRGNFPDRFSARQFPNYSSELNVNALLLGDSALYLCASSTGTGAGNTIYFGEGSWLTVV.

In its sample, this clone was seen once. The chain links TRBV19 to TRBJ1-3; D perhaps matches TRBD1 (6 bases). The CDR3 length is 14 residues. Germline V gene lookup returns CDR1 LNHDA and CDR2 SQIVND (reference sequence). The ends were cut back, 11 bases at V and 0 bases at J, with 14 bases in the middle. The CDR3 DNA reads TGTGCCGCGGGTACAGGGCGCTCTGGAAACACCATATATTTT. Its protein is CAAGTGRSGNTIYF.

V is TRBV30 and J is TRBJ1-1, with no clear D. Germline V gene sequence: CDR1 GTSNPN, CDR2 SVGIG (reference sequence). This CDR3 has 11 residues. V lost 2 bases and J 7 bases, leaving 8 bases between the germline ends. CDR3 nucleotide sequence: TGTGCCTGGAGTACGGGAATTGAAGCTTTCTTT. It specifies CAWSTGIEAFF.

The sample holds one count of this clone. The chain recombines TRBV9 with TRBJ2-3, with 10 nucleotides matching TRBD2. V was clipped by 5 bases and J by 3 bases; unmatched bases: 6. The CDR3 is 15 amino acids. CDR1 and CDR2 (germline): SGDLS, YYNGEE. CDR3 nucleotides: TGTGCCAGCAGTCCGGGACTAGCGAGTACAGATACGCAGTATTTT. Translating it yields CASSPGLASTDTQYF.

V gene TRBV7-2 combines with J gene TRBJ1-2, with 8 bases lining up with TRBD1. V lost 6 bases, J lost 4 bases, and 4 bases stayed unmatched. CDR3 length: 13 amino acids. Germline V CDR1 and CDR2: SGHTA, FQGNSA. The CDR3 nucleotides read TGTGCCAGCAGTCAGGGACAGGTCTATGGCTACACCTTC. It yields the protein CASSQGQVYGYTF.

CDR3 loop: CAISDPVIREYNDNEQFF. Here the CDR3 DNA reads TGTGCCATCAGTGATCCCGTTATACGGGAGTATAATGACAATGAGCAGTTCTTC. This sequence joins TRBV10-3 and TRBJ2-1; D might be TRBD2 (6 bases). Germline V lookup: CDR1 ENHRY, CDR2 SYGVKD. This CDR3 comprises 18 residues. V gave up 3 bases and J gave up 5 bases, with 23 bases separating them.

This clone was recorded only once. This rearrangement joins TRBV6-5 to TRBJ1-5; 9 nucleotides align to TRBD1. CDR1 is MNHEY and CDR2 is SVGAGI in the germline V gene. This CDR3 region has 14 residues. V gave up 6 bases and J gave up 7 bases; unmatched junction bases: 7. The CDR3 DNA follows: TGTGCCAGCAGCAGGGACAGGGTGGCACAGCCCCAGCATTTT. This codes for CASSRDRVAQPQHF.

This chain joins TRBV12-3 or TRBV12-4 and TRBJ2-1, with 7 bases aligning to TRBD2. The CDR3 length is 12 residues. J was trimmed by 5 bases and V by 6 bases; bases with no gene match: 1. Written as DNA, the CDR3 is TGTGCCAGCAGGGGGGGGGACAATGAGCAGTTCTTC. Protein product: CASRGGDNEQFF.

The V gene is TRBV6-5, the J gene TRBJ1-1; D call uncertain. Germline V lookup: CDR1 MNHEY, CDR2 SVGAGI. The CDR3 sequence is 13 residues long. V lost 7 bases, J lost 2 bases, and 11 bases lay in between. This CDR3 is CASNWPRNTEAFF. The CDR3 nucleotides read TGTGCCAGCAACTGGCCTAGAAACACTGAAGCTTTCTTT.

J is TRBJ2-7 and V is TRBV19; 13 bases fit TRBD2. The J segment lost 4 bases and the V segment lost 5 bases, leaving 8 bases of the junction unmatched. There are 16 residues in the CDR3. Germline V gives CDR1 LNHDA, CDR2 SQIVND (reference sequence). The CDR3 DNA is TGTGCCAGTAGTTCCGGGGGGACTAGCGGGAAATACGAGCAGTACTTC. Encoded protein: CASSSGGTSGKYEQYF.